Each of the 25 T cell receptor beta chains below was sequenced from the same sample in a study of beta chain features in type 1 diabetes. Of the isolated RNA, all was reverse transcribed, and so the sequenced material was expressed TCRB transcripts. Only in-frame clones appear in the TCRdb table, and some are missing; sequencing was by immunoSEQ multiplex PCR. Here the sample spans some 360,000 clones, roughly a fifth being singletons. Sequencing was done on a sample of naive CD4+ T cells from blood. These receptors were taken from a woman in her late teens or twenties in good health.

This clone was recorded a few times. The rearrangement links TRBV19 to TRBJ2-5; maybe TRBD1 (7 bases). The CDR3 has 14 residues. V lost 5 bases to trimming and J lost 1 base, with 11 bases between them. Looked up from germline, CDR1 is LNHDA and CDR2 is SQIVND (reference sequence). This CDR3 reads CASSSQGGQETQYF. CDR3 sequence (DNA): TGTGCCAGTAGTTCTCAGGGGGGCCAAGAGACCCAGTACTTC.

The chain joins TRBV30 to TRBJ1-6; D gene uncertain. The CDR3 loop spans 14 amino acids. CDR1 GTSNPN and CDR2 SVGIG come from the germline V gene (reference sequence). V lost 4 bases and J 5 bases, leaving 12 bases between the germline ends. In DNA form, the CDR3 reads TGTGCCTGGACGCGACTTGGCGATAATTCACCCCTCCACTTT. Translation gives CAWTRLGDNSPLHF.

The rearrangement uses TRBV18 and TRBJ2-3; D call uncertain. Germline CDR1 reads KGHSH; CDR2 reads LQKENI. V was pared by 2 bases and J by 4 bases, with 13 bases between. This CDR3 is 15 amino acids long. For the CDR3, the DNA is TGTGCCAGCTCACCATGGTACCCGCAGGCAGATACGCAGTATTTT. It translates to CASSPWYPQADTQYF.

This chain connects TRBV7-2 to TRBJ1-1, with D perhaps TRBD1 (5 bases). The ends were cut back, 5 bases at V and 1 base at J, with 14 bases in the middle. CDR3 length equals 15 residues. The germline V gene has CDR1 SGHTA and CDR2 FQGNSA. CDR3 sequence (DNA): TGTGCCAGCAGCATAATCGGGGGATGGAACACTGAAGCTTTCTTT. It specifies CASSIIGGWNTEAFF.

The gene calls are TRBV2 and TRBJ2-1; the D gene is possibly TRBD1 (5 bases). The V and J ends lost 5 bases and 3 bases respectively, with 8 bases between them. This CDR3 comprises 13 residues. CDR1 is SNHLY, CDR2 FYNNEI, per germline. The CDR3 coding sequence is TGTGCCAGCAGTCTGCAGGGCTACAATGAGCAGTTCTTC. This codes for CASSLQGYNEQFF.

The chain combines TRBV20-1 with TRBJ2-3, with 9 bases identical to TRBD1. From germline, CDR1 is DFQATT and CDR2 SNEGSKA (reference sequence). Trimming removed 5 bases from V and 12 bases from J; junction bases left unmatched: 6. The CDR3 spans 11 residues. The chain's CDR3 is CSASRTGEQYF. The CDR3 bases are TGCAGTGCTTCACGGACAGGGGAACAGTATTTT.

The CDR3, as DNA: TGTGCCAGCAGCCCATCAGGACAGGGGGGTTACAATGAGCAGTTCTTC. It is translated as CASSPSGQGGYNEQFF. The chain couples TRBV7-6 to TRBJ2-1; TRBD1 aligns across 10 bases. Germline loops: CDR1 SGHVS, CDR2 FNYEAQ. The CDR3 contains 16 residues. The ends lost 5 bases at V and 4 bases at J; junction bases unmatched: 8.

The table lists this clone with a few counts. The chain combines TRBV7-9 with TRBJ2-5, with TRBD1 matching 7 bases. The germline gives CDR1 SEHNR, CDR2 FQNEAQ (reference sequence). J lost 2 bases, V lost 5 bases, and 14 bases had no gene match. The CDR3 has 17 amino acids. CDR3 DNA sequence: TGTGCCAGCAGCCCACCTACGGGGCAGGGGGTACAAGAGACCCAGTACTTC. Translating it yields CASSPPTGQGVQETQYF.

The gene calls are TRBV19 and TRBJ1-2, with 8 bases fitting TRBD1. The V and J ends lost 2 bases and 4 bases, in that order; junction bases with no gene match: 12. The CDR3 has 17 amino acids. Per germline, CDR1 LNHDA and CDR2 SQIVND (reference sequence). For the CDR3, the DNA is TGTGCCAGTAGTATAAGGGGATGGACAGGGAGACCCTATGGCTACACCTTC. It is translated as CASSIRGWTGRPYGYTF.

The sample holds a few counts of this clone. The chain employs TRBV7-8 and TRBJ2-6; TRBD2 matches 11 bases. CDR3 length: 18 amino acids. After removal of 5 bases from V and 4 bases from J, the junction contained 10 bases not matched to a gene. Germline V gene lookup returns CDR1 SGHVS and CDR2 FQNEAQ. The chain's CDR3 is CASSVRVAGGSGANVLTF. As DNA, the CDR3 is TGTGCCAGCAGCGTAAGGGTAGCGGGAGGGTCCGGGGCCAACGTCCTGACTTTC.

This clone was counted between two and nine times. This chain uses TRBV6-6 with TRBJ1-2; D not certain. Germline values: CDR1 MNHNY, CDR2 SVGAGI (reference sequence). This CDR3 is built from 13 residues. Trimming removed 0 bases at V and 7 bases at J, with 9 bases between. CDR3 DNA: TGTGCCAGCAGTTACTCCCCGGGATCTGGCTACACCTTC. This sequence encodes CASSYSPGSGYTF.

V and J are TRBV9 and TRBJ2-1; tentatively, D is TRBD2 (6 bases). This CDR3 region has 15 residues. The germline V gene has CDR1 SGDLS and CDR2 YYNGEE. V lost 1 base, J lost 4 bases, and 12 bases lay in between. CDR3 sequence reads: CASSVSEGSYNEQFF. The CDR3 DNA sequence: TGTGCCAGCAGCGTATCGGAGGGGAGTTACAATGAGCAGTTCTTC.

In its sample, this clone was seen a few times. J is TRBJ1-1 and V is TRBV6-5; D is perhaps TRBD1 (6 bases). The CDR3 is 12 amino acids. CDR1 is MNHEY and CDR2 is SVGAGI in the germline V gene. V lost 2 bases and J lost 10, with 11 bases in between. The CDR3 DNA follows: TGTGCCAGCAGTTACAACAGGGTGTCAGCTTTCTTT. It translates to CASSYNRVSAFF.

This clone came up a few times. A junction end diverges from the germline sequence, so it may reflect a read error. The gene calls are TRBV13 and TRBJ2-7; 9 bases align to TRBD1. Germline V gene data show CDR1 as PRHDT and CDR2 as FYEKMQ (reference sequence). This CDR3 region has 13 residues. The CDR3 sequence: CATSRDRAYEQYF. CDR3 nucleotide sequence: TGTGCCACCAGCCGGGACAGGGCCTACGAGCAGTACTTC.

J is TRBJ2-2 and V is TRBV12-5; no definite D call. Deletions cut 1 base from V and 4 bases from J, with 7 bases between. The CDR3 has 14 residues. Germline values: CDR1 LGHNT, CDR2 FRNRAP. The CDR3 loop is CASGLDGSTGELFF. Here the CDR3 DNA reads TGTGCTAGTGGTTTGGACGGGTCCACCGGGGAGCTGTTTTTT.

The V gene is TRBV2, the J gene TRBJ2-1; D remains ambiguous. CDR3 size: 12 residues. The V gene lost 5 bases and the J gene lost 6 bases, with 8 bases spanning the gap. Germline loops: CDR1 SNHLY, CDR2 FYNNEI. CDR3 nucleotide sequence: TGTGCCAGCAGTATAGCCAGCAATGAGCAGTTCTTC. Amino acids: CASSIASNEQFF.

J is TRBJ2-7 and V is TRBV5-4; 8 bases map to TRBD1. Germline V gene sequence: CDR1 SGHNT, CDR2 YYREEE (reference sequence). CDR3 size: 13 residues. The V gene end was trimmed by 5 bases and the J gene end by 2 bases; junction bases not matched to a gene: 3. CDR3 coding DNA: TGTGCCAGCAGTCACAGGGGGACCTACGAGCAGTACTTC. It specifies CASSHRGTYEQYF.

This clone was picked up a small number of times. V and J are TRBV9 and TRBJ2-2, with D possibly TRBD1 on 5 matching bases. Looked up from germline, CDR1 is SGDLS and CDR2 is YYNGEE. This CDR3 has 15 residues. Trimming shortened V by 4 bases and J by 8 bases, and 18 bases separated the two germline ends. CDR3: CASSTGRFTSGELFF. CDR3 sequence (DNA): TGTGCCAGCAGCACAGGTCGGTTTACAAGTGGGGAGCTGTTTTTT.

This clone was detected only a few times. The CDR3 protein is CASSLPGAGGLETQYF. The DNA of the CDR3 is TGTGCCAGCAGCCTCCCGGGGGCGGGGGGGCTGGAGACCCAGTACTTC. This rearrangement joins TRBV11-2 to TRBJ2-5; 9 nucleotides agree with TRBD2. The CDR3 has 16 residues. Germline CDR1 SGHAT, CDR2 FQNNGV. V lost 5 bases, J lost 5 bases, and 12 bases stayed unmatched.

The sample holds a few counts of this clone. V and J are TRBV9 and TRBJ2-1; possible D gene TRBD1, 6 bases. Trimming removed 4 bases from V and 11 bases from J, with 16 bases in between. The CDR3 length is 13 residues. The V gene's germline CDR1 is SGDLS and CDR2 YYNGEE. The CDR3 protein is CASSLLDGQKQFF. CDR3 bases: TGTGCCAGCAGCTTGCTCGACGGACAGAAGCAGTTCTTC.

This clone was found a few times. J is TRBJ2-7 and V is TRBV5-1; D is undetermined. Germline CDR1 SGHRS, CDR2 YFSETQ. Trimming took 5 bases from V and 2 from J, leaving 14 bases between them. The CDR3 sequence is 14 residues long. The CDR3 DNA follows: TGCGCCAGCAGACGCGTCCCTGCTACCTACGAGCAGTACTTC. Amino acid sequence: CASRRVPATYEQYF. The entire variable domain, with the rest obtained from reference TRBV5-1 and TRBJ2-7, is as follows: KAGVTQTPRYLIKTRGQQVTLSCSPISGHRSVSWYQQTPGQGLQFLFEYFSETQRNKGNFPGRFSGRQFSNSRSEMNVSTLELGDSALYLCASRRVPATYEQYFGPGTRLTVT.

The chain employs TRBV10-3 and TRBJ2-7; D call uncertain. The V gene's germline CDR1 is ENHRY and CDR2 SYGVKD. V shed 2 bases and J shed 5 bases, with 13 bases lying between them. This CDR3 has 14 residues. In DNA form, the CDR3 reads TGTGCCATCAGTGAGAAGGCGGCAGCCCACGAGCAGTACTTC. Amino acid sequence: CAISEKAAAHEQYF.

This clone came up a few times. The rearrangement joins TRBV29-1 to TRBJ2-7, with D tentatively TRBD1 (6 bases). CDR3 length equals 12 residues. In germline, CDR1 is SQVTM, CDR2 ANQGSEA. V was pared by 7 bases and J by 3 bases, with 13 bases between. DNA for the CDR3: TGCAGCGGCCGGACAGCGAACTACGAGCAGTACTTC. It translates to CSGRTANYEQYF.

This clone was seen a few times. The rearrangement uses TRBV14 and TRBJ1-2; D is unresolved. CDR1 is SGHDN, CDR2 FVKESK, per germline. V was pared by 0 bases and J by 8 bases, with 7 bases between. The CDR3 consists of 12 residues. CDR3 bases: TGTGCCAGCAGCCAAGACCGAGGAGGCTACACCTTC. This sequence encodes CASSQDRGGYTF. Filled out from reference TRBV14 and TRBJ1-2, the complete variable domain reads EAGVTQFPSHSVIEKGQTVTLRCDPISGHDNLYWYRRVMGKEIKFLLHFVKESKQDESGMPNNRFLAERTGGTYSTLKVQPAELEDSGVYFCASSQDRGGYTFGSGTRLTVV.

The gene calls are TRBV10-3 and TRBJ2-7; 8 bases match TRBD1. Germline V gene data show CDR1 as ENHRY and CDR2 as SYGVKD. The CDR3 has 14 amino acids. After removal of 8 bases from V and 3 bases from J, the junction contained 9 bases not matched to a gene. The CDR3 sequence: CAIESHDRGYEQYF. The CDR3 DNA sequence: TGTGCCATCGAAAGTCACGACAGGGGCTACGAGCAGTACTTC.